Shown below are 20 T cell receptor beta chains from a single sample sequenced in a study of identical twins. TCRdb re-analysed the 5' RACE reads in MiXCR, keeping a single row per CDR3 protein. The data show 640,000 or so distinct CDR3 sequences, 6% to 6.5% seen once. The sample consisted of naive T cells sorted from blood. The source of these receptors is a man aged 18 to 30 in good health.

This clonotype was detected many times. The rearrangement uses TRBV29-1 and TRBJ1-2, with TRBD1 identical over 11 bases. CDR3 length: 13 residues. The ends lost 7 bases at V and 6 bases at J; junction bases unmatched: 7. Looked up from germline, CDR1 is SQVTM and CDR2 is ANQGSEA. The CDR3 DNA follows: TGCAGCGGAACCCCGGGACAGGGGGATGGCTACACCTTC. This encodes CSGTPGQGDGYTF.

This clonotype was seen at least ten times. The V and J genes are TRBV24-1 and TRBJ1-5; D perhaps matches TRBD1 (5 bases). This CDR3 comprises 13 residues. CDR1 is KGHDR, CDR2 SFDVKD, per germline. V was shortened by 4 bases and J by 6 bases, with 9 bases between the two germline ends. The CDR3 here is CATSDERGQPQHF. The CDR3 DNA reads TGTGCCACCAGTGACGAAAGGGGTCAGCCCCAGCATTTT.

This clonotype was seen repeatedly, ten times or more. This rearrangement joins TRBV29-1 to TRBJ2-1; D is undetermined. This CDR3 spans 16 amino acids. V was pared by 3 bases and J by 5 bases, with 20 bases between. Looked up from germline, CDR1 is SQVTM and CDR2 is ANQGSEA. CDR3 nucleotides: TGCAGCGTTGAGGGTGTAAGAGCCCAGCAGAACAATGAGCAGTTCTTC. Protein product: CSVEGVRAQQNNEQFF.

In its sample, this clonotype was seen a few times. J is TRBJ2-7 and V is TRBV30; D is possibly TRBD1 (5 bases). The CDR3 runs 11 residues. In germline, CDR1 is GTSNPN, CDR2 SVGIG (reference sequence). V was shortened by 4 bases and J by 1 base, with 5 bases between the two germline ends. The CDR3 DNA reads TGTGCCTGGACAGGGTCCTACGAGCAGTACTTC. Its protein product is CAWTGSYEQYF. The full variable domain, its missing parts supplied by reference TRBV30 and TRBJ2-7, is SQTIHQWPATLVQPVGSPLSLECTVEGTSNPNLYWYRQAAGRGLQLLFYSVGIGQISSEVPQNLSASRPQDRQFILSSKKLLLSDSGFYLCAWTGSYEQYFGPGTRLTVT.

There are a few counts of this clonotype. The rearrangement uses TRBV20-1 and TRBJ2-1; TRBD2 matches 13 bases. The CDR3 has 18 amino acids. CDR1 and CDR2 (germline): DFQATT, SNEGSKA (reference sequence). The J segment lost 4 bases and the V segment lost 7 bases, leaving 16 bases of the junction unmatched. CDR3 sequence reads: CSVLGGTSGAVGYNEQFF. As DNA, the CDR3 is TGCAGTGTCTTAGGAGGGACTAGCGGGGCCGTCGGGTACAATGAGCAGTTCTTC.

This clonotype showed up many times. The chain is built from TRBV4-1 and TRBJ2-1; D gene unclear. The V and J ends lost 0 bases and 5 bases respectively, with 14 bases between them. The CDR3 is 16 amino acids. CDR1 is MGHRA, CDR2 YSYEKL, per germline. The chain's CDR3 is CASSQDLIAVNNEQFF. CDR3 DNA sequence: TGCGCCAGCAGCCAAGATCTGATTGCCGTAAACAATGAGCAGTTCTTC.

This chain links TRBV12-3 or TRBV12-4 with TRBJ2-7, with 14 bases lining up with TRBD2. Losses at the gene ends were 8 bases for V and 3 bases for J; bases not matched to a gene: 12. CDR3 size: 17 residues. CDR3 sequence: CASATGTSGRGGYEQYF. CDR3 in DNA: TGTGCCAGCGCCACCGGGACTAGCGGGAGAGGGGGCTACGAGCAGTACTTC.

This clonotype was seen a handful of times. The chain has TRBV2 and TRBJ1-2, with TRBD1 matching over 10 bases. V trimming: 8 bases; J trimming: 2 bases; junction bases outside the gene matches: 5. CDR3 length equals 14 residues. The germline V gene has CDR1 SNHLY and CDR2 FYNNEI. CDR3 coding DNA: TGTGCCAGCCGGGACAGGGGACCCAACTATGGCTACACCTTC. Encoded protein: CASRDRGPNYGYTF. Full variable domain (remainder filled in from reference TRBV2 and TRBJ1-2): EPEVTQTPSHQVTQMGQEVILRCVPISNHLYFYWYRQILGQKVEFLVSFYNNEISEKSEIFDDQFSVERPDGSNFTLKIRSTKLEDSAMYFCASRDRGPNYGYTFGSGTRLTVV.

This clonotype occurred many times. The rearrangement joins TRBV9 to TRBJ2-5, with D possibly matching TRBD2 (7 bases). V was pared by 3 bases and J by 2 bases, with 11 bases between. Germline lookup yields CDR1 SGDLS and CDR2 YYNGEE. The CDR3 totals 14 residues. The CDR3: CASSEGGLQETQYF. CDR3 sequence (DNA): TGTGCCAGCAGCGAGGGGGGACTACAAGAGACCCAGTACTTC. Together with reference TRBV9 and TRBJ2-5, the CDR3 gives the full variable domain: DSGVTQTPKHLITATGQRVTLRCSPRSGDLSVYWYQQSLDQGLQFLIQYYNGEERAKGNILERFSAQQFPDLHSELNLSSLELGDSALYFCASSEGGLQETQYFGPGTRLLVL.

This clonotype showed up just a few times. V gene TRBV9 combines with J gene TRBJ2-5, with D maybe TRBD2 (6 bases). The V end was cut by 3 bases, the J end by 4 bases, with 13 bases between. Germline CDR1 SGDLS, CDR2 YYNGEE. The CDR3 is 14 amino acids. The CDR3 region is CASSASDYGETQYF. The CDR3 DNA reads TGTGCCAGCAGCGCGTCGGACTACGGAGAGACCCAGTACTTC.

Concerning this clonotype itself: A much larger clone differs from this one at a single base, so this may be a read error. The J gene is TRBJ2-1, the V gene TRBV5-1; perhaps TRBD1 as D (6 bases). This CDR3 contains 16 residues. Germline V gives CDR1 SGHRS, CDR2 YFSETQ. CDR3 region: CASSLYRERAYNEQLF. CDR3 sequence (DNA): TGCGCCAGCAGCTTGTACAGGGAAAGGGCCTACAATGAGCAGTTGTTC.

V usage is TRBV10-3 and J usage is TRBJ2-2; TRBD1 might be the D (5 bases). CDR1 is ENHRY, CDR2 SYGVKD, per germline. The CDR3 loop spans 14 amino acids. V lost 8 bases, J lost 0 bases, and 10 bases lay in between. The CDR3 DNA follows: TGTGCCATCGGGGCCAGTACGAACACCGGGGAGCTGTTTTTT. Protein: CAIGASTNTGELFF.

This clonotype turned up a few times. The chain employs TRBV10-3 and TRBJ2-6; 10 bases line up with TRBD1. The CDR3 is made up of 18 amino acids. V lost 4 bases to trimming and J lost 0 bases; unmatched junction nucleotides: 6. Germline CDR1 ENHRY, CDR2 SYGVKD. The CDR3 DNA reads TGTGCCATCAGTGGACTTGGGACAGGGGTCTCTGGGGCCAACGTCCTGACTTTC. As protein: CAISGLGTGVSGANVLTF.

This clonotype was detected a few times. The chain is built from TRBV12-3 or TRBV12-4 and TRBJ2-3, with TRBD1 matching over 10 bases. This CDR3 comprises 16 residues. After removal of 6 bases from V and 4 bases from J, the junction contained 10 bases not matched to a gene. CDR3 in amino acids: CASRPRDRGTADTQYF. The CDR3 bases are TGTGCCAGCAGACCTAGGGACAGGGGAACGGCAGATACGCAGTATTTT.

The rearrangement joins TRBV20-1 to TRBJ1-4; the D is unclear. Deletions cut 6 bases from V and 0 bases from J, with 17 bases between. The V gene's germline CDR1 is DFQATT and CDR2 SNEGSKA (reference sequence). This CDR3 has 16 residues. Here the CDR3 DNA reads TGCAGTGCACCACGGACTGACGGTGCAACTAATGAAAAACTGTTTTTT. Translated, it gives CSAPRTDGATNEKLFF.

The table lists this clonotype with many counts. This rearrangement joins TRBV6-5 to TRBJ2-5, with 9 bases lining up with TRBD2. V lost 2 bases, J lost 5 bases, and 6 bases stayed unmatched. Germline V gene lookup returns CDR1 MNHEY and CDR2 SVGAGI. The CDR3 covers 15 residues. In DNA, the CDR3 is TGTGCCAGCAGTTACGGGGCGGGAGGGGTGGAGACCCAGTACTTC. It codes for CASSYGAGGVETQYF.

The chain carries TRBV5-5 and TRBJ1-2; no reliable D call. CDR1 is SGHKS and CDR2 is YYEKEE in the germline V gene (reference sequence). The CDR3 is 16 amino acids. The V end was cut by 6 bases, the J end by 0 bases, with 18 bases between. CDR3 sequence: CASKRTASSTNYGYTF. The CDR3 DNA follows: TGTGCCAGCAAGCGGACGGCGAGTTCTACTAACTATGGCTACACCTTC.

At least ten counts were recorded for this clonotype. The V call is TRBV12-3 or TRBV12-4, the J call TRBJ1-1; D not resolved. The V gene lost 7 bases and the J gene lost 11 bases, with 17 bases spanning the gap. The CDR3 is 12 residues long. In DNA form, the CDR3 reads TGTGCCAGCACCTTGGGATCCTTGATGGCTTTCTTT. This codes for CASTLGSLMAFF.

This clonotype was detected a few times. This rearrangement joins TRBV11-2 to TRBJ2-1, with 8 bases fitting TRBD1. The CDR3 runs 18 residues. Per germline, CDR1 SGHAT and CDR2 FQNNGV. With V trimmed by 1 base and J by 4 bases, 12 bases remained unmatched. The CDR3 loop is CASSLGTDRGGAYNEQFF. The CDR3, as DNA: TGTGCCAGCAGCTTAGGGACTGACAGGGGAGGCGCATACAATGAGCAGTTCTTC.

This clonotype was detected ten times or more. J is TRBJ2-2 and V is TRBV10-3; 7 nucleotides line up with TRBD1. Germline V gene data show CDR1 as ENHRY and CDR2 as SYGVKD. The ends lost 6 bases at V and 4 bases at J; junction bases unmatched: 5. The CDR3 has 14 residues. As DNA, the CDR3 is TGTGCCATCAGGCGACAGGGAGTCACCGGGGAGCTGTTTTTT. Its protein is CAIRRQGVTGELFF.